These T cell receptor beta chains were read from a single sample in a study of OX40 agonist ivuxolimab in advanced cancers. The protocol was immunoSEQ multiplex PCR, while the TCRdb copy is restricted to in-frame clones and leaves out a portion. The sample includes 60,000 to 70,000 clones, around 80% of them seen just once. Sequenced here: CD4+ or CD8+ T cells sorted from blood, sampled in a trial of the OX40 agonist ivuxolimab. These receptors were collected from an adult with an advanced solid tumor such as melanoma, head and neck, liver or kidney cancer. Both conserved end residues are part of each CDR3. Each record gives: CDR3 protein, CDR3 DNA, D gene, V gene, clone size, J gene. D genes are given only for firm matches. Part of the rows lack a size; the others show once, few, many or a class for expanded clones.

CDR3: CASTLSSLANTEAFF
DNA: TGTGCCAGCACCCTTTCCTCTCTAGCGAACACTGAAGCTTTCTTT
D: NA
V: TRBV7-6
size: NA
J: TRBJ1-1

CDR3: CASSRDRGQETQYF
DNA: TGTGCCAGCAGTAGGGACAGGGGGCAAGAGACCCAGTACTTC
D: TRBD1
V: TRBV2
size: NA
J: TRBJ2-5

CDR3: CASSYPPGTFF
DNA: TGTGCCAGCAGTTACCCCCCAGGGACTTTCTTT
D: NA
V: TRBV6-5
size: NA
J: TRBJ1-1

CDR3: CASSQGHATTGAFF
DNA: TGCGCCAGCAGCCAAGGCCACGCGACTACAGGGGCTTTCTTT
D: NA
V: TRBV4-1
size: NA
J: TRBJ1-1

CDR3: CASSPGQGITGANVLTF
DNA: TGTGCCAGCAGCCCGGGACAGGGTATAACTGGGGCCAACGTCCTGACTTTC
D: TRBD1
V: TRBV11-2
size: NA
J: TRBJ2-6

CDR3: CAWSVRTGGNNEQFF
DNA: TGTGCCTGGAGTGTACGGACAGGGGGAAACAATGAGCAGTTCTTC
D: TRBD1
V: TRBV30
size: NA
J: TRBJ2-1

CDR3: CASRGTAKGEKLFF
DNA: TGTGCCAGTAGAGGGACAGCTAAGGGTGAAAAACTGTTTTTT
D: TRBD1
V: TRBV19
size: NA
J: TRBJ1-4

CDR3: CASSRDRVAGSPLHF
DNA: TGTGCCAGCAGCCGGGACAGGGTTGCGGGGTCACCCCTCCACTTT
D: TRBD1
V: TRBV6-1
size: NA
J: TRBJ1-6

CDR3: CASSYPPGTFF
DNA: TGTGCCAGCAGTTACCCCCCAGGGACTTTCTTT
D: NA
V: TRBV6-1
size: NA
J: TRBJ1-1

CDR3: CASSFGQRKTGELFF
DNA: TGTGCCAGCAGCTTCGGACAGCGAAAAACCGGGGAGCTGTTTTTT
D: NA
V: TRBV7-2
size: NA
J: TRBJ2-2

CDR3: CASSPRKAWTDRAETQYF
DNA: TGTGCCAGCTCACCGAGAAAGGCTTGGACAGACAGGGCAGAGACCCAGTACTTC
D: TRBD1
V: TRBV18
size: NA
J: TRBJ2-5

CDR3: CAWLRGLNTEAFF
DNA: TGTGCCTGGCTGCGCGGGCTGAACACTGAAGCTTTCTTT
D: NA
V: TRBV30
size: NA
J: TRBJ1-1

CDR3: CASSVEGRGFTGELFF
DNA: TGTGCCAGCAGCGTAGAGGGCAGGGGTTTCACCGGGGAGCTGTTTTTT
D: NA
V: TRBV9
size: NA
J: TRBJ2-2

CDR3: CASSRTRGVETQYF
DNA: TGTGCCAGCAGCCGGACTAGGGGTGTAGAGACCCAGTACTTC
D: TRBD2
V: TRBV7-8
size: NA
J: TRBJ2-5

CDR3: CASSGNRGGNEKLFF
DNA: TGTGCCAGCAGCGGAAACAGGGGGGGTAATGAAAAACTGTTTTTT
D: TRBD1
V: TRBV5-4
size: NA
J: TRBJ1-4

CDR3: CASSPRRSGAEAFF
DNA: TGTGCCAGCTCACCACGTCGGAGCGGGGCTGAAGCTTTCTTT
D: NA
V: TRBV18
size: NA
J: TRBJ1-1

CDR3: CATHGTNLYGYTF
DNA: TGTGCCACCCATGGGACGAATCTTTATGGCTACACCTTC
D: NA
V: TRBV2
size: few
J: TRBJ1-2

CDR3: CASSEKLTGAGNTIYF
DNA: TGTGCCAGCAGCGAGAAGTTAACAGGGGCAGGAAACACCATATATTTT
D: TRBD1
V: TRBV9
size: NA
J: TRBJ1-3

CDR3: CASSFLQGYIQYF
DNA: TGTGCCAGCAGCTTTTTACAGGGATACATTCAGTACTTC
D: NA
V: TRBV7-2
size: NA
J: TRBJ2-4

CDR3: CASSLVKGKNTEAFF
DNA: TGTGCCAGCAGCTTGGTGAAGGGAAAGAACACTGAAGCTTTCTTT
D: NA
V: TRBV5-6
size: NA
J: TRBJ1-1

CDR3: CASSLKGADTQYF
DNA: TGTGCCAGCAGCTTGAAGGGGGCGGATACGCAGTATTTT
D: TRBD1
V: TRBV5-8
size: few
J: TRBJ2-3

CDR3: CASSLVGHLTDTQYF
DNA: TGCGCCAGCAGCTTAGTGGGGCATCTCACAGATACGCAGTATTTT
D: NA
V: TRBV5-1
size: NA
J: TRBJ2-3

CDR3: CASLRDRGFNEQFF
DNA: TGTGCCAGCCTCCGGGACAGGGGGTTTAATGAGCAGTTCTTC
D: TRBD1
V: TRBV2
size: NA
J: TRBJ2-1

CDR3: CASSDWQGAGQPQHF
DNA: TGTGCCAGCAGTGACTGGCAGGGGGCCGGGCAGCCCCAGCATTTT
D: TRBD1
V: TRBV6-1
size: NA
J: TRBJ1-5

CDR3: CASSEARDRVSSGANVLTF
DNA: TGTGCCAGCAGTGAAGCGCGGGACAGGGTCAGCTCTGGGGCCAACGTCCTGACTTTC
D: TRBD1
V: TRBV2
size: NA
J: TRBJ2-6

CDR3: CASSAGGHQETQYF
DNA: TGTGCCAGCAGTGCTGGGGGACACCAAGAGACCCAGTACTTC
D: NA
V: TRBV2
size: NA
J: TRBJ2-5

CDR3: CASESGQGGKAFF
DNA: TGTGCCAGCGAGTCCGGACAGGGAGGTAAAGCTTTCTTT
D: TRBD1
V: TRBV7-9
size: NA
J: TRBJ1-1

CDR3: CASSSDRAGREAFF
DNA: TGCGCCAGCAGCTCCGACAGGGCCGGGCGTGAAGCTTTCTTT
D: TRBD1
V: TRBV5-1
size: NA
J: TRBJ1-1

CDR3: CASSAGQGWNTEAFF
DNA: TGTGCCAGTAGTGCGGGACAGGGTTGGAACACTGAAGCTTTCTTT
D: TRBD1
V: TRBV19
size: NA
J: TRBJ1-1

CDR3: CASRHHRGTNEKLFF
DNA: TGTGCCAGCAGGCACCACAGGGGGACTAATGAAAAACTGTTTTTT
D: TRBD1
V: TRBV6-5
size: NA
J: TRBJ1-4

CDR3: CASSLQVLTLPNTGELFF
DNA: TGCGCCAGCAGCTTGCAAGTCCTAACCCTACCGAACACCGGGGAGCTGTTTTTT
D: NA
V: TRBV5-1
size: NA
J: TRBJ2-2

CDR3: CSVAPGQANTGELFF
DNA: TGCAGCGTCGCGCCGGGACAGGCGAACACCGGGGAGCTGTTTTTT
D: TRBD1
V: TRBV29-1
size: once
J: TRBJ2-2

CDR3: CASSFRGASRGTQYF
DNA: TGTGCCAGCAGCTTCCGGGGGGCTTCCCGGGGAACGCAGTATTTT
D: NA
V: TRBV5-8
size: few
J: TRBJ2-3

CDR3: CASRQGASYEQYF
DNA: TGTGCCAGCCGTCAGGGGGCGAGCTACGAGCAGTACTTC
D: TRBD1
V: TRBV6-1
size: NA
J: TRBJ2-7

CDR3: CASSERDRGAFNYGYTF
DNA: TGTGCCAGCAGTGAAAGGGACAGGGGGGCATTTAACTATGGCTACACCTTC
D: TRBD1
V: TRBV6-1
size: NA
J: TRBJ1-2

CDR3: CASSQDSGGALETQYF
DNA: TGCGCCAGCAGCCAAGATAGCGGGGGGGCCTTGGAGACCCAGTACTTC
D: TRBD2
V: TRBV4-1
size: NA
J: TRBJ2-5

CDR3: CASLGDRDSPLHF
DNA: TGTGCCAGCCTGGGGGACAGGGATTCACCCCTCCACTTT
D: TRBD1
V: TRBV6-5
size: NA
J: TRBJ1-6

CDR3: CASRSAGGNQETQYF
DNA: TGTGCCAGCAGATCAGCGGGGGGAAACCAAGAGACCCAGTACTTC
D: TRBD2
V: TRBV6-5
size: once
J: TRBJ2-5

CDR3: CASSLAGARTEAFF
DNA: TGTGCCAGCAGCTTGGCAGGGGCGAGAACTGAAGCTTTCTTT
D: NA
V: TRBV5-6
size: NA
J: TRBJ1-1

CDR3: CASSHRTSGSTDTQYF
DNA: TGTGCCAGCAGTCATAGGACTAGCGGATCCACAGATACGCAGTATTTT
D: TRBD2
V: TRBV14
size: few
J: TRBJ2-3

CDR3: CSNKLQGSDTQYF
DNA: TGCAGCAATAAACTGCAGGGCTCAGATACGCAGTATTTT
D: NA
V: TRBV29-1
size: NA
J: TRBJ2-3

CDR3: CASSGVLTGLSYEQYF
DNA: TGTGCCAGCAGTGGTGTACTGACAGGGCTCTCCTACGAGCAGTACTTC
D: TRBD1
V: TRBV5-6
size: NA
J: TRBJ2-7

CDR3: CAWSADLGTDTQYF
DNA: TGTGCCTGGAGTGCCGATCTCGGCACAGATACGCAGTATTTT
D: NA
V: TRBV30
size: NA
J: TRBJ2-3

CDR3: CASSVFGTKNTEAFF
DNA: TGTGCCAGCAGCGTGTTTGGGACGAAGAACACTGAAGCTTTCTTT
D: NA
V: TRBV5-6
size: NA
J: TRBJ1-1

CDR3: CASSLVAGVKETQYF
DNA: TGTGCCAGCAGCTTGGTCGCGGGGGTTAAAGAGACCCAGTACTTC
D: TRBD2
V: TRBV5-6
size: NA
J: TRBJ2-5

CDR3: CASSQDRVYEQYF
DNA: TGTGCCAGCAGCCAAGATCGTGTCTACGAGCAGTACTTC
D: NA
V: TRBV14
size: NA
J: TRBJ2-7

CDR3: CATSRGRGGYTF
DNA: TGTGCCACCAGCAGAGGCAGGGGAGGCTACACCTTC
D: NA
V: TRBV15
size: NA
J: TRBJ1-2

CDR3: CASSFRQGGNQPQHF
DNA: TGTGCCAGCAGCTTTAGGCAGGGGGGCAATCAGCCCCAGCATTTT
D: TRBD1
V: TRBV5-8
size: few
J: TRBJ1-5

CDR3: CASSPREPSSGNTIYF
DNA: TGTGCCAGCTCACCAAGGGAGCCATCCTCGGGAAACACCATATATTTT
D: NA
V: TRBV18
size: NA
J: TRBJ1-3

CDR3: CASSQAGDGANVLTF
DNA: TGTGCCAGCAGCCAAGCAGGGGACGGGGCCAACGTCCTGACTTTC
D: NA
V: TRBV4-2
size: once
J: TRBJ2-6

CDR3: CASSPQGLSNTEAFF
DNA: TGTGCCAGCTCACCCCAGGGACTCTCGAACACTGAAGCTTTCTTT
D: NA
V: TRBV18
size: NA
J: TRBJ1-1

CDR3: CASSERRPQETQYF
DNA: TGTGCCAGCAGTGAACGCAGGCCCCAAGAGACCCAGTACTTC
D: NA
V: TRBV6-1
size: NA
J: TRBJ2-5

CDR3: CASRSPGAGANVLTF
DNA: TGTGCCAGCAGGTCCCCGGGCGCTGGGGCCAACGTCCTGACTTTC
D: NA
V: TRBV7-8
size: NA
J: TRBJ2-6

CDR3: CASSPMSGTASYEQYF
DNA: TGTGCCAGCAGCCCAATGTCCGGGACGGCTTCCTACGAGCAGTACTTC
D: NA
V: TRBV9
size: NA
J: TRBJ2-7

CDR3: CASTLAGGALAQYF
DNA: TGTGCCAGCACACTAGCGGGGGGGGCACTCGCCCAGTACTTC
D: TRBD2
V: TRBV5-4
size: NA
J: TRBJ2-5

CDR3: CASSQTQGSSEKLFF
DNA: TGTGCCAGCAGCCAAACACAGGGTAGTTCGGAAAAACTGTTTTTT
D: NA
V: TRBV7-9
size: NA
J: TRBJ1-4

CDR3: CASSEKLGQGGSDTQYF
DNA: TGTGCCAGCAGTGAGAAATTGGGACAGGGAGGTTCAGATACGCAGTATTTT
D: TRBD1
V: TRBV6-1
size: NA
J: TRBJ2-3

CDR3: CASSLPKQGLDYGYTF
DNA: TGTGCCAGCAGTTTACCCAAACAGGGACTTGACTATGGCTACACCTTC
D: NA
V: TRBV28
size: NA
J: TRBJ1-2

CDR3: CASERVAGGKDTQYF
DNA: TGTGCCAGCGAAAGGGTCGCGGGTGGGAAGGATACGCAGTATTTT
D: NA
V: TRBV19
size: NA
J: TRBJ2-3